Given below is one T cell receptor (beta chain) in context. The entry originates in a study of blood T cell repertoires in COVID-19. At the level of the study: PBMCs, B-cell-depleted T cells, or T cells provided the cDNA or gDNA that made up the material.

This CDR3 is 17 amino acids long. The V end lost 2 bases, the J end lost 0 bases, and 14 bases lay between the germline ends. In germline, CDR1 is ENHRY, CDR2 SYGVKD. In the original workflow: Amplifying reference gene primers gave estimates of nucleated cell counts. The assay was immunoSEQ multiplex PCR, and TCRdb's table has in-frame clones only and misses some. The V and J calls and the clone size are those of that table, but D and trimming were determined from the DNA. The sample lists approximately 60,000 clones; over 85% were seen once. The V and J genes are TRBV10-3 and TRBJ1-3, with TRBD1 as a possible D gene (5 bases). The sequenced sample consisted of peripheral blood. The clonotype comes from a man aged 65-85 years with active COVID-19. The CDR3 sequence is CAISEGMTVASGNTIYF. CDR3 DNA: TGTGCCATCAGTGAGGGGATGACAGTCGCCTCTGGAAACACCATATATTTT.